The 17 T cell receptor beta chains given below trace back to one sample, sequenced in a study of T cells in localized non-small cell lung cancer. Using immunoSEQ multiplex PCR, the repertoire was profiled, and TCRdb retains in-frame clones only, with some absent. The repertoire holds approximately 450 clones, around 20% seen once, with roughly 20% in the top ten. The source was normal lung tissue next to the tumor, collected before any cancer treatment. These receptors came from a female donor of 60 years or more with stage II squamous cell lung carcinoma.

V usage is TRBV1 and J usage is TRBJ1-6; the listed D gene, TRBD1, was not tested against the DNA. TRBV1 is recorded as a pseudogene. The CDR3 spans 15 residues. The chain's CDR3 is CASSRTSRDNSPLHF. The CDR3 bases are TGCGCCAGCAGCCGGACATCCAGAGATAATTCACCCCTCCACTTT.

CDR3 DNA: TGTGCCAGCAGTGGGGACGGCACAGATACGCAGTATTTT. Translating it yields CASSGDGTDTQYF. The rearrangement links TRBV9 to TRBJ2-3; D tentatively reads TRBD1 or TRBD2 (5 bases each). There are 13 residues in the CDR3. Per the germline V gene, CDR1 is SGDLS and CDR2 is YYNGEE. Trimming shortened V by 5 bases and J by 1 base, and 8 bases separated the two germline ends.

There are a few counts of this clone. CDR3 coding DNA: TGTGCTAGTGGCCCGGAAATCTCTGGAAACACCATATATTTT. Protein sequence: CASGPEISGNTIYF. The chain uses TRBV12-5 and TRBJ1-3; no reliable D call. The V and J ends lost 6 bases and 0 bases respectively, with 9 bases between them. The germline gives CDR1 LGHNT, CDR2 FRNRAP. There are 14 residues in the CDR3.

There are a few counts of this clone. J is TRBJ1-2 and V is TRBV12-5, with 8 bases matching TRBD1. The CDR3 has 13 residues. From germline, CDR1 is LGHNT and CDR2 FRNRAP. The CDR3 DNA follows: TGTGCCAGCAAGAGACAGGGGACCTATGGCTACACCTTC. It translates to CASKRQGTYGYTF.

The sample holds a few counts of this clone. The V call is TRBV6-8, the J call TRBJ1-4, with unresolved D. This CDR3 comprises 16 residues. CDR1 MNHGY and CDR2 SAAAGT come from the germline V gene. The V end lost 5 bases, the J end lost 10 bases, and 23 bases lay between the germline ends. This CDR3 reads CASSPIFTRGGGKLFF. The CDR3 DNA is TGTGCCAGCAGTCCGATCTTTACTCGGGGTGGTGGAAAACTGTTTTTT.

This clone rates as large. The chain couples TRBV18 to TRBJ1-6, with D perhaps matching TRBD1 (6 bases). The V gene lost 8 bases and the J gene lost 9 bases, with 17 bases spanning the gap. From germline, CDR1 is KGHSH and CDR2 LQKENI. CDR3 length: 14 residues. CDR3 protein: CASRQGFVGSPLHF. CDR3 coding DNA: TGTGCCAGCAGGCAGGGGTTCGTGGGTTCACCCCTCCACTTT.

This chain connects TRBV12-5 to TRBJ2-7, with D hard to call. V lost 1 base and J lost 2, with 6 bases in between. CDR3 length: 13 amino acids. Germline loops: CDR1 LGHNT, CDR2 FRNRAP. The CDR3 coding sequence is TGTGCTAGTGGTTTGGGCCGAGCCTACGAGCAGTACTTC. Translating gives CASGLGRAYEQYF.

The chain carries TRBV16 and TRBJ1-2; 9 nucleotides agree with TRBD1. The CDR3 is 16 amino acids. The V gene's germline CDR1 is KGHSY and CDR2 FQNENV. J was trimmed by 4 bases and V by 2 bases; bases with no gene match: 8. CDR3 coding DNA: TGTGCCAGCAGCCAAGGGGTTGGACAGGGGATCTATGGCTACACCTTC. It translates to CASSQGVGQGIYGYTF.

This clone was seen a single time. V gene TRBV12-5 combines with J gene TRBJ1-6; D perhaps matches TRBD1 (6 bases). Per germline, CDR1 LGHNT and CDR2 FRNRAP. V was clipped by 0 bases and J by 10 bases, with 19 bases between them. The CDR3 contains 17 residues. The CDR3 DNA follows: TGTGCTAGTGGTTTGGTTGTCGTAACAGGGACTTACTCACCCCTCCACTTT. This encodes CASGLVVVTGTYSPLHF.

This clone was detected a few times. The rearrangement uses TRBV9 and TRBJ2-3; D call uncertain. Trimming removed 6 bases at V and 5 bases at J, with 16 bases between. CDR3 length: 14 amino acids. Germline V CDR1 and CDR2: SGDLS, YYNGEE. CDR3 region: CASTQWAGGDTQYF. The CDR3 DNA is TGTGCCAGCACCCAATGGGCAGGCGGAGATACGCAGTATTTT.

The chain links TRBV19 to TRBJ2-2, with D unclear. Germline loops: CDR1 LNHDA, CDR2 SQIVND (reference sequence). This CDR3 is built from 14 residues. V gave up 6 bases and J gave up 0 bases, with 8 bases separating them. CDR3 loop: CASRSRANTGELFF. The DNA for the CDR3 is TGTGCCAGTAGATCTAGAGCGAACACCGGGGAGCTGTTTTTT.

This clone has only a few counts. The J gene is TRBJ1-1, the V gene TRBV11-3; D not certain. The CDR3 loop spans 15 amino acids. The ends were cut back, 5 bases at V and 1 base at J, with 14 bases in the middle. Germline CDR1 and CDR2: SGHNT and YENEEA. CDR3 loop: CASSAFPVGNTEAFF. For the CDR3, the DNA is TGTGCCAGCAGCGCGTTTCCAGTTGGGAACACTGAAGCTTTCTTT.

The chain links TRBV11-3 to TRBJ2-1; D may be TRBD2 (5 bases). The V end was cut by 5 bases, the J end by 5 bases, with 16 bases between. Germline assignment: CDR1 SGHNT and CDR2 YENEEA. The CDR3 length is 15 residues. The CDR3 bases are TGTGCCAGCAGCCTCTCGCCCGGGGTCAACAATGAGCAGTTCTTC. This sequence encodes CASSLSPGVNNEQFF.

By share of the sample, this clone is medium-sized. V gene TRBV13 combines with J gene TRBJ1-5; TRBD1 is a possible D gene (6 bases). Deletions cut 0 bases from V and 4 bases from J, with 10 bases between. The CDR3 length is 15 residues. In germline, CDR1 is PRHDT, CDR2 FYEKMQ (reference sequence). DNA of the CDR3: TGTGCCAGCAGCTTAGGACAGGGCATGAATCAGCCCCAGCATTTT. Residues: CASSLGQGMNQPQHF.

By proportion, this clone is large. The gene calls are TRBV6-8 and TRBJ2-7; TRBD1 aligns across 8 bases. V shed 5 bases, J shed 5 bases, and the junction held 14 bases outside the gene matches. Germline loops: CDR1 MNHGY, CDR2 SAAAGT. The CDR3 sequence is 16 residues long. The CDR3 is CASSGAGFQGAHEQYF. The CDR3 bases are TGTGCCAGCAGTGGGGCTGGTTTCCAGGGGGCCCACGAGCAGTACTTC.

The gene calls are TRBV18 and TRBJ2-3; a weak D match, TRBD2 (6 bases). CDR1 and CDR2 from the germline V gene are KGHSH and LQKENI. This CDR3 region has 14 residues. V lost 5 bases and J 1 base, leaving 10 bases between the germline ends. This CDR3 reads CASSRTTGTDTQYF. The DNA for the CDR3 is TGTGCCAGCTCAAGGACTACGGGCACAGATACGCAGTATTTT.

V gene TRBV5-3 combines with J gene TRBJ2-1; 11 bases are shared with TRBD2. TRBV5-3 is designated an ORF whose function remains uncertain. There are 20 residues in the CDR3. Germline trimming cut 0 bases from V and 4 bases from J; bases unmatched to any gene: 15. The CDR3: CARSLVPHPKGLADYNEQFF. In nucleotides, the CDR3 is TGTGCCAGAAGCTTGGTACCTCACCCTAAGGGACTAGCGGATTACAATGAGCAGTTCTTC.